This T cell receptor beta chain appears in the sequencing data of a study of T cell responses to AZD1222 COVID-19 vaccine (dated by TCRdb to the early 2020s). Broadly, across the study: AZD1222 recipients given second doses at about 4 weeks or at about 12 weeks were pooled, since spike-specific TCR depth and breadth were not found to differ between the two schedules. TCR sequencing covered approximately 230 trial participants: around 210 given two doses of AZD1222 and about 26 given two doses of MenACWY control vaccine. Trial participants were enrolled by age into 18-55, 56-69 and 70-plus year subgroups, with about 150, 27 and 61 TCR-sequenced participants respectively. Results the study describes overall, beyond this receptor: Participants were mostly white British and included more females than males, and it was suggested by the authors that clonal diversity may have been underestimated. Epitopes outside the regions mutated in the B.1.351 and B.1.1.7 variants were reportedly recognized by nearly half of the unique spike-specific TCRs. After two AZD1222 doses, both the breadth and the depth of spike-specific TCRs were significantly higher than at day 0 and than in MenACWY recipients. Vaccine-associated CD4 TCRs spanned the whole spike protein, with dominant responses in regions 160-218 and 743-854. The 56-69-year group was small, and its depth increase did not reach significance, likely because of low power. Conclusions about previously exposed vaccinees were limited because only six AZD1222 recipients were SARS-CoV-2 seropositive at baseline. No day 14 peak-response samples were available, so repertoires were characterized only after the peak T cell response.

This sample's time point label indicates: baseline before first vaccination. Vaccinee samples came from UK trials COV001 and COV002, including a single-blind randomized controlled phase 2/3 trial of AZD1222 (ChAdOx1 nCoV-19) in healthy adults. Trial participant PBMC samples were collected at day 0 and day 28 after the second dose for TCRbeta chain sequencing. The CDR3 regions of human TCRbeta chains were subjected to immunosequencing. The published analysis was carried out like this. TCRs in the repertoires were compared against a reference library of SARS-CoV-2-specific TCRs that had been generated with the MIRA antigen-specificity platform. Breadth was defined as the fraction of unique TCRs that were SARS-CoV-2-associated, and depth was defined as the fraction of total T cells that were SARS-CoV-2-associated. Using the MIRA data, every spike-specific TCR was mapped to the spike region that the TCR reacted to and assigned to either a CD4 or a CD8 class. Log10-transformed breadth and depth values were compared by one-way ANOVA with Sidak's multiple comparisons tests. The clones in this table, taken by TCRdb from immuneACCESS, are in-frame only. Not every clone is retained; where verified, under half of the shortfall comes from an unresolved V gene, and the cause of the rest is unknown. V and J calls and clone size are copied from that table; D and trimming were computed from the DNA. Recorded for this sample are roughly 200,000 clones; about 86% of them occurred a single time. The leading ten clones occupy 6% to 8.5% of the sample.

Trimming costs V 3 bases and J 6 bases, and their ends lie 11 bases apart. The CDR3 numbers 13 residues from cysteine through phenylalanine. Only the CDR3 DNA stays, 39 bases, in frame from base 1. The germline V gene (reference sequence) sets CDR1 to PRHDT and CDR2 to FYEKMQ. Concerning this clone: The clone's antigen remains unknown. No quality values exist for individual bases; no much larger clone is one base distant.

The chain is assembled from TRBV13 and TRBJ1-2, with the D gene not clear enough to name. This TCR was sampled from an adult in good health. The source was peripheral blood, collected on day 0 of AZD1222 vaccination. For the CDR3, the sequence is CASSFGRYDGYTF. The nucleotide sequence reads TGTGCCAGCAGCTTCGGCAGATATGATGGCTACACCTTC.